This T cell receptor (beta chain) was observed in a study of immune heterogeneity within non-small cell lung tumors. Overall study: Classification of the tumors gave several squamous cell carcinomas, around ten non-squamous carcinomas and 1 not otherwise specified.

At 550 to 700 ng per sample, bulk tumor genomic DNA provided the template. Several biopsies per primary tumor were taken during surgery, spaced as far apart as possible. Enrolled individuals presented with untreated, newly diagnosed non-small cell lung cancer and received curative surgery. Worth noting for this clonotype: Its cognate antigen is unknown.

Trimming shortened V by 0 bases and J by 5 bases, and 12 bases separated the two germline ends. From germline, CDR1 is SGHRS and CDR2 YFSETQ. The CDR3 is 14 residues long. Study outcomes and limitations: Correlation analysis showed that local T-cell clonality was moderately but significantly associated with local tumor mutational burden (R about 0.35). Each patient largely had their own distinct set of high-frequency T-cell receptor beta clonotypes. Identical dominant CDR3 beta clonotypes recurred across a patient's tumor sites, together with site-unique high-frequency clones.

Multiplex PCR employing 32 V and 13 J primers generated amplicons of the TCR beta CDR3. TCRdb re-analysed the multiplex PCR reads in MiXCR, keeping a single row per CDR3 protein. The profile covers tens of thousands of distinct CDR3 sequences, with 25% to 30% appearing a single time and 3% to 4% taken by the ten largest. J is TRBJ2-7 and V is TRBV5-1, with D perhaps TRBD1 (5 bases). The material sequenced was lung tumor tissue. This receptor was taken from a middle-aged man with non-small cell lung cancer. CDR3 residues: CASSLGQPLNEQYF. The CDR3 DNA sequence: TGCGCCAGCAGCTTGGGACAGCCTCTTAACGAGCAGTACTTC.